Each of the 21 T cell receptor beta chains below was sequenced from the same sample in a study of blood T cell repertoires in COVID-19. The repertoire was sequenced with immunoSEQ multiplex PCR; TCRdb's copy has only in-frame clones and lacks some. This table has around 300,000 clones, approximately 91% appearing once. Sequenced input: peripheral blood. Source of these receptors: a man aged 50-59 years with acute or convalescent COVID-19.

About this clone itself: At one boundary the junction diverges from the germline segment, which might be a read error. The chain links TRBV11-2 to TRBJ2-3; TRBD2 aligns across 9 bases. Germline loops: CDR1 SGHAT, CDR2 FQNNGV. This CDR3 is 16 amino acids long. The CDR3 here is CASSLGRRGGTDTQYF. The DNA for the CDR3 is TGTGCCAGCAGCCTAGGGAGGCGGGGGGGCACCGATACGCAGTATTTT.

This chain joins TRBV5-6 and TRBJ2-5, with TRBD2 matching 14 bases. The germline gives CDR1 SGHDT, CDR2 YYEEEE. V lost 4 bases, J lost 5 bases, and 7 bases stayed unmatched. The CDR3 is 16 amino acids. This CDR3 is CASSLGLAGGSETQYF. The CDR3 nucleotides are TGTGCCAGCAGCCTCGGACTAGCGGGGGGTTCGGAGACCCAGTACTTC.

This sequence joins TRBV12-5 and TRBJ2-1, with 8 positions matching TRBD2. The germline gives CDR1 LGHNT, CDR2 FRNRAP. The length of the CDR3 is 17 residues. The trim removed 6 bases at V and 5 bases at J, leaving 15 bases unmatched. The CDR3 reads CASGRRKVRGDDNEQFF. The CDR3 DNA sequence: TGTGCTAGTGGACGGAGAAAGGTGCGGGGGGATGACAATGAGCAGTTCTTC.

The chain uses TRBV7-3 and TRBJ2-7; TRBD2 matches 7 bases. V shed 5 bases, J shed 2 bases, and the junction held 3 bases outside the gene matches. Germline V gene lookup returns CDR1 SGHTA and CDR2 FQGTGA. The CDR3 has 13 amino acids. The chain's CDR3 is CASSPSGTYEQYF. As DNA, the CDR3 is TGTGCCAGCAGCCCTAGCGGAACCTACGAGCAGTACTTC.

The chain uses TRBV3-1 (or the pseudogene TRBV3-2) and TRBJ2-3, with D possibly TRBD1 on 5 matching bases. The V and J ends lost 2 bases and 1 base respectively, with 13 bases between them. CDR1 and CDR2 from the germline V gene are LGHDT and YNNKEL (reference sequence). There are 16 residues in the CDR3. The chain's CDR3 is CASSQRVRDGTDTQYF. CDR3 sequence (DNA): TGTGCCAGCAGCCAAAGAGTCAGGGATGGCACAGATACGCAGTATTTT.

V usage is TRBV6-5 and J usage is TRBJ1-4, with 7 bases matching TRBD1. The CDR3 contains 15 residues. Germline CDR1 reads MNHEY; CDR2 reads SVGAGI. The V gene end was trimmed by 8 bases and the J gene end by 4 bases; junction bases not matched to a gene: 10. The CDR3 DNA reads TGTGCCAGCTCGGGGGACAGCAACTTTAATGAAAAACTGTTTTTT. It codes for CASSGDSNFNEKLFF.

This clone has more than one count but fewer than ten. The DNA for the CDR3 is TGTGCCAGCAGCCGCGGGACTAGCGGGGGCTACAATGAGCAGTTCTTC. This encodes CASSRGTSGGYNEQFF. The chain links TRBV7-6 to TRBJ2-1; TRBD2 aligns across 14 bases. Germline lookup yields CDR1 SGHVS and CDR2 FNYEAQ. CDR3 size: 16 residues. Germline trimming cut 5 bases from V and 3 bases from J; bases unmatched to any gene: 3. The full variable domain, its missing parts supplied by reference TRBV7-6 and TRBJ2-1, is GAGVSQSPRYKVTKRGQDVALRCDPISGHVSLYWYRQALGQGPEFLTYFNYEAQQDKSGLPNDRFSAERPEGSISTLTIQRTEQRDSAMYRCASSRGTSGGYNEQFFGPGTRLTVL.

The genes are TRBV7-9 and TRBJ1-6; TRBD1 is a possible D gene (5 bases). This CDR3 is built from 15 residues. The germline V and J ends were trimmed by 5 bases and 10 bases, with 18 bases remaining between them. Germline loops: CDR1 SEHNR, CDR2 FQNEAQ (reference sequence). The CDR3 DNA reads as TGTGCCAGCAGCCCACCGACAGCCGTGAACTCACCCCTCCACTTT. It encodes CASSPPTAVNSPLHF.

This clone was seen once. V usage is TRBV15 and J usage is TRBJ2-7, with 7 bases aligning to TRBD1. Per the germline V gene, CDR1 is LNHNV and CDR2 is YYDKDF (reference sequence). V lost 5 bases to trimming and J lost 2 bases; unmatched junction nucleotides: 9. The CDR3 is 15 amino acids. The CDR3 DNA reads TGTGCCACCAGCGGCAGACAGGGCCGGACCTACGAGCAGTACTTC. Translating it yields CATSGRQGRTYEQYF.

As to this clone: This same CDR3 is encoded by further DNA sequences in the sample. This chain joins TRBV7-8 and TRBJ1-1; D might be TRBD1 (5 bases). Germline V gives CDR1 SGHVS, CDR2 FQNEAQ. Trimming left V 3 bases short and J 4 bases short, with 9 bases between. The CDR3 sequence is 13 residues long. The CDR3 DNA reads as TGTGCCAGCAGCTTGGGGGGGGGCACTGAAGCTTTCTTT. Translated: CASSLGGGTEAFF.

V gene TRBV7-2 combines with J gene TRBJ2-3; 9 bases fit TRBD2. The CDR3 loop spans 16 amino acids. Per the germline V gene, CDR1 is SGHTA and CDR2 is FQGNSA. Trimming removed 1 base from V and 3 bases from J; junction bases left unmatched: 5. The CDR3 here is CASSLGGGAWTDTQYF. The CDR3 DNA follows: TGTGCCAGCAGCTTAGGCGGGGGGGCCTGGACAGATACGCAGTATTTT.

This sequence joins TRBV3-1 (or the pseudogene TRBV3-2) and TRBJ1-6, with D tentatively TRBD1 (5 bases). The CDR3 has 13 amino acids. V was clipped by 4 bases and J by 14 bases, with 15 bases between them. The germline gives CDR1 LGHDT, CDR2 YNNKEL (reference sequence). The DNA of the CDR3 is TGTGCCAGCAGCCCCCCCGGTGGGGGGTCCCTCCACTTT. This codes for CASSPPGGGSLHF.

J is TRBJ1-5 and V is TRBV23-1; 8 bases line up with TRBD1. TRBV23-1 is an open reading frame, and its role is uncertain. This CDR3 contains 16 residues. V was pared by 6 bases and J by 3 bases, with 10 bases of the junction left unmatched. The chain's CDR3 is CASSMNRGTINQPQHF. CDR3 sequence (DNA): TGCGCCAGCAGCATGAACAGGGGGACAATCAATCAGCCCCAGCATTTT.

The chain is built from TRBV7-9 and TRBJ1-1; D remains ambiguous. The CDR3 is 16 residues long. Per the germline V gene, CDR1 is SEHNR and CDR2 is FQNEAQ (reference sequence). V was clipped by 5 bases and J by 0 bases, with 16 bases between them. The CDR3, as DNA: TGTGCCAGCAGCCTCGACACCTTTTCTATGAACACTGAAGCTTTCTTT. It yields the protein CASSLDTFSMNTEAFF. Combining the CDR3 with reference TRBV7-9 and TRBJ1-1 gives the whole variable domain DTGVSQNPRHKITKRGQNVTFRCDPISEHNRLYWYRQTLGQGPEFLTYFQNEAQLEKSRLLSDRFSAERPKGSFSTLEIQRTEQGDSAMYLCASSLDTFSMNTEAFFGQGTRLTVV.

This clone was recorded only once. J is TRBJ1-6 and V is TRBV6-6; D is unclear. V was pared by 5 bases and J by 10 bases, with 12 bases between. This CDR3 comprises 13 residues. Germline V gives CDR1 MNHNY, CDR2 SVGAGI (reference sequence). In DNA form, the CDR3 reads TGTGCCAGCAGTATTACGTACTCCTCACCCCTCCACTTT. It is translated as CASSITYSSPLHF.

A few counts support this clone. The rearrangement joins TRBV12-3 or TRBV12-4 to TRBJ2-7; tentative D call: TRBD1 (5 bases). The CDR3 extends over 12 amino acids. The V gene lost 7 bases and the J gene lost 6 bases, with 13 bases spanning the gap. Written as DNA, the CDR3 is TGTGCCAGCAAGATGGCAGGGATCGAGCAGTACTTC. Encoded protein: CASKMAGIEQYF.

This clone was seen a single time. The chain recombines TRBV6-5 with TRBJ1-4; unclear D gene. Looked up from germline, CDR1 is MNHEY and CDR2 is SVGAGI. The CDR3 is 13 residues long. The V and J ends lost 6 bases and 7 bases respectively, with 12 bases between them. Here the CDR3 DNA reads TGTGCCAGCAGGGGCACCTCGCGTGAAAAACTGTTTTTT. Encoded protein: CASRGTSREKLFF.

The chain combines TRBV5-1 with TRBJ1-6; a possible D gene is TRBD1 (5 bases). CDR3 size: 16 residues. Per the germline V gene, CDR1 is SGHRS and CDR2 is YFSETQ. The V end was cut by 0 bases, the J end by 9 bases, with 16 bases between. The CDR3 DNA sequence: TGCGCCAGCAGCTTGGAGGCTGGGGCAGTAGGTTCACCCCTCCACTTT. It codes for CASSLEAGAVGSPLHF.

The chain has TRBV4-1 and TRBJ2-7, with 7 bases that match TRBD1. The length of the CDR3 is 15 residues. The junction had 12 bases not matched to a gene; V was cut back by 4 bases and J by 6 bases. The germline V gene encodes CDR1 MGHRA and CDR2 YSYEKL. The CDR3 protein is CASSPWDSLNSEQYF. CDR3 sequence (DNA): TGCGCCAGCAGCCCTTGGGACAGCTTGAACTCCGAGCAGTACTTC.

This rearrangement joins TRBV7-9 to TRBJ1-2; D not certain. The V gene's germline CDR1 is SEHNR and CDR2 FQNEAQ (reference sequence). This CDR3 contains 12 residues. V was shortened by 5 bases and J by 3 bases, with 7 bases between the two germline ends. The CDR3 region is CASSPTDYGYTF. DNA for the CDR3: TGTGCCAGCAGCCCTACAGACTATGGCTACACCTTC.

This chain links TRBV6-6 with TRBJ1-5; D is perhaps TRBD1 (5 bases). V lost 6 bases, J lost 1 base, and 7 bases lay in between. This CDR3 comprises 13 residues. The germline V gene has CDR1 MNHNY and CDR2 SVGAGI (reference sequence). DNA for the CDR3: TGTGCCAGCAGGAGACAGAGCAATCAGCCCCAGCATTTT. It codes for CASRRQSNQPQHF.